A selection of T cell receptor beta chains follows, all from one sample in a study of T cell changes during pregnancy in multiple sclerosis. The protocol was immunoSEQ multiplex PCR, while the TCRdb copy is restricted to in-frame clones and leaves out a portion. The sample includes under 120,000 clones, approximately 89% of them seen just once. Sequencing was performed on peripheral blood, taken after pregnancy. The receptors stem from a female donor with multiple sclerosis, enrolled in a pregnancy study. The CDR3 runs from the conserved cysteine through the conserved F or W. The order of the fields is V gene, clone size, J gene, D gene, CDR3 DNA, CDR3 protein. The D gene is left open where the match is weak. Rows give clone size only sometimes, using once, few, many, or a class for an expanded clone.

V gene: TRBV6-4
clone size: once
J gene: TRBJ2-1
D gene: TRBD2
CDR3 DNA: TGTGCCAGCAGTGACGGGGGGGTGCCCTACAATGAGCAGTTCTTC
CDR3 protein: CASSDGGVPYNEQFF

V gene: TRBV15
clone size: NA
J gene: TRBJ2-2
D gene: TRBD2
CDR3 DNA: TGTGCCACCAGCAGGAAGCTAGCGGGGAACACCGGGGAGCTGTTTTTT
CDR3 protein: CATSRKLAGNTGELFF

V gene: TRBV2
clone size: once
J gene: TRBJ1-2
D gene: NA
CDR3 DNA: TGTGCCAGCGAGGAGGGCTACACCTTC
CDR3 protein: CASEEGYTF

V gene: TRBV6-1
clone size: NA
J gene: TRBJ2-1
D gene: TRBD1
CDR3 DNA: TGTGCCAGCAGCCCGGGACAGAATTACAATGAGCAGTTCTTC
CDR3 protein: CASSPGQNYNEQFF

V gene: TRBV7-9
clone size: NA
J gene: TRBJ2-4
D gene: NA
CDR3 DNA: TGTGCCAGCAGCTCGAAGGGCAGGGAAAACATTCAGTACTTC
CDR3 protein: CASSSKGRENIQYF

V gene: TRBV9
clone size: once
J gene: TRBJ1-2
D gene: TRBD1
CDR3 DNA: TGTGCCAGCAGCGTAGGGGACAGACTTAGGTACACCTTC
CDR3 protein: CASSVGDRLRYTF

V gene: TRBV5-4
clone size: NA
J gene: TRBJ1-1
D gene: NA
CDR3 DNA: TGTGCCAGCAGCTTGGGACAGGCAAACACTGAAGCTTTCTTT
CDR3 protein: CASSLGQANTEAFF

V gene: TRBV6-1
clone size: NA
J gene: TRBJ1-3
D gene: NA
CDR3 DNA: TGTGCCAGCAGAGGGATGGGGCTCTCTGGAAACACCATATATTTT
CDR3 protein: CASRGMGLSGNTIYF

V gene: TRBV7-9
clone size: NA
J gene: TRBJ2-5
D gene: NA
CDR3 DNA: TGTGCCAGCAGCCCCAATCTCCCGGGAGAGACCCAGTACTTC
CDR3 protein: CASSPNLPGETQYF

V gene: TRBV7-9
clone size: NA
J gene: TRBJ2-3
D gene: NA
CDR3 DNA: TGTGCCAGCAGCTTTTCGAGGGGCACAGATACGCAGTATTTT
CDR3 protein: CASSFSRGTDTQYF

V gene: TRBV27
clone size: NA
J gene: TRBJ2-1
D gene: TRBD2
CDR3 DNA: TGTGCCAGCAGTTTGGCTAGCGGGGACTCCTACAATGAGCAGTTCTTC
CDR3 protein: CASSLASGDSYNEQFF

V gene: TRBV29-1
clone size: once
J gene: TRBJ2-5
D gene: TRBD2
CDR3 DNA: TGCAGCGCCAGGTGGAGTCGCGGGGGGTCGACGGCCCAAGAGACCCAGTACTTC
CDR3 protein: CSARWSRGGSTAQETQYF

V gene: TRBV10-3
clone size: NA
J gene: TRBJ2-7
D gene: TRBD1
CDR3 DNA: TGTGCCATCAGTGGGACAGGCCCCCCAGGGCGGCAGTACTTC
CDR3 protein: CAISGTGPPGRQYF

V gene: TRBV5-1
clone size: NA
J gene: TRBJ2-4
D gene: TRBD2
CDR3 DNA: TGCGCCAGCAGCTATAGCGGGGAGACAGACATTCAGTACTTC
CDR3 protein: CASSYSGETDIQYF

V gene: TRBV5-5
clone size: NA
J gene: TRBJ1-4
D gene: TRBD1
CDR3 DNA: TGTGCCAGCAGCTACCTACAGGGGTCAGTAGAAAAACTGTTTTTT
CDR3 protein: CASSYLQGSVEKLFF

V gene: TRBV6-4
clone size: once
J gene: TRBJ2-7
D gene: TRBD1
CDR3 DNA: TGTGCCAGCAGTGAAGAGGCAGGGGGTGCGTACGAGCAGTACTTC
CDR3 protein: CASSEEAGGAYEQYF

V gene: TRBV9
clone size: NA
J gene: TRBJ2-7
D gene: NA
CDR3 DNA: TGTGCCAGCAGCGTAGATGCTAGCGCCTCCTACGAGCAGTACTTC
CDR3 protein: CASSVDASASYEQYF

V gene: TRBV15
clone size: NA
J gene: TRBJ1-4
D gene: NA
CDR3 DNA: TGTGCCACCAGCAGAGGGGGAGGTCTGGCAACTAATGAAAAACTGTTTTTT
CDR3 protein: CATSRGGGLATNEKLFF

V gene: TRBV18
clone size: NA
J gene: TRBJ1-5
D gene: NA
CDR3 DNA: TGTGCCAGCTCACCGGCCGATCAGCCCCAGCATTTT
CDR3 protein: CASSPADQPQHF

V gene: TRBV29-1
clone size: NA
J gene: TRBJ2-1
D gene: TRBD1
CDR3 DNA: TGCAGCGTCACCGGGACAGGGGTCGATGAGCAGTTCTTC
CDR3 protein: CSVTGTGVDEQFF

V gene: TRBV11-3
clone size: NA
J gene: TRBJ2-3
D gene: NA
CDR3 DNA: TGTGCCAGCAGCTTAGGAGGTGTAGATACGCAGTATTTT
CDR3 protein: CASSLGGVDTQYF

V gene: TRBV6-1
clone size: NA
J gene: TRBJ2-7
D gene: NA
CDR3 DNA: TGTGCCGTGTCCAGGGAAATCACCTACGAGCAGTACTTC
CDR3 protein: CAVSREITYEQYF

V gene: TRBV7-9
clone size: NA
J gene: TRBJ1-1
D gene: TRBD1
CDR3 DNA: TGTGCCAGCAGCTTTCAAACAGGGGGCGGTGGGACTGAAGCTTTCTTT
CDR3 protein: CASSFQTGGGGTEAFF

V gene: TRBV9
clone size: NA
J gene: TRBJ1-2
D gene: TRBD1
CDR3 DNA: TGTGCCAGCAGCGCTCACCGGGACAGGGGGCCTCGGGGCTATGGCTACACCTTC
CDR3 protein: CASSAHRDRGPRGYGYTF

V gene: TRBV9
clone size: once
J gene: TRBJ1-2
D gene: NA
CDR3 DNA: TGTGCCAGCAGCCCCTCAGGTCCCTTCTATGGCTACACCTTC
CDR3 protein: CASSPSGPFYGYTF

V gene: TRBV19
clone size: NA
J gene: TRBJ1-2
D gene: NA
CDR3 DNA: TGTGCCAGTAGTATCGACAGCTCTAACTATGGCTACACCTTC
CDR3 protein: CASSIDSSNYGYTF

V gene: TRBV2
clone size: NA
J gene: TRBJ2-1
D gene: NA
CDR3 DNA: TGTGCCAGCAGCCCCTGGGGGGGCGGGGCCTCCTACAATGAGCAGTTCTTC
CDR3 protein: CASSPWGGGASYNEQFF

V gene: TRBV4-1
clone size: once
J gene: TRBJ2-1
D gene: TRBD2
CDR3 DNA: TGCGCCAGCAGCCAAGAAGGGCTAGCGGGGCTCGGTGAGCAGTTCTTC
CDR3 protein: CASSQEGLAGLGEQFF

V gene: TRBV7-9
clone size: NA
J gene: TRBJ2-7
D gene: NA
CDR3 DNA: TGTGCCAGCAGTCTAACAGAGTCCTACGAGCAGTACTTC
CDR3 protein: CASSLTESYEQYF

V gene: TRBV21-1
clone size: NA
J gene: TRBJ2-1
D gene: NA
CDR3 DNA: TGTGCCAGCAGCAAAGGGCGGGAGGGCAATGAGCAGTTCTTC
CDR3 protein: CASSKGREGNEQFF

V gene: TRBV29-1
clone size: NA
J gene: TRBJ1-1
D gene: TRBD1
CDR3 DNA: TGCAGCGTTATCCGGACAGGGGGCATTATAGACACTGAAGCTTTCTTT
CDR3 protein: CSVIRTGGIIDTEAFF

V gene: TRBV7-9
clone size: NA
J gene: TRBJ2-1
D gene: NA
CDR3 DNA: TGTGCCAGCAGCTCCAGGACAGCCCAGTTCTTC
CDR3 protein: CASSSRTAQFF

V gene: TRBV4-1
clone size: NA
J gene: TRBJ1-1
D gene: TRBD1
CDR3 DNA: TGCGCCAGCAGCCAGGAACAGGGGGCAGGCACTGAAGCTTTCTTT
CDR3 protein: CASSQEQGAGTEAFF

V gene: TRBV15
clone size: NA
J gene: TRBJ2-1
D gene: TRBD1
CDR3 DNA: TGTGCCACCAAGGACAGGTCCCGCTCCTACAATGAGCAGTTCTTC
CDR3 protein: CATKDRSRSYNEQFF

V gene: TRBV12-1
clone size: NA
J gene: TRBJ2-7
D gene: NA
CDR3 DNA: TGTGCCAGCAGCTTTTGGAGGGGCGGGGAGAGCTCCTACGAGCAGTACTTC
CDR3 protein: CASSFWRGGESSYEQYF

V gene: TRBV6-6
clone size: NA
J gene: TRBJ2-3
D gene: NA
CDR3 DNA: TGTGCCAGCAGTTACCCCAGGGTTTCTTCCACAGATACGCAGTATTTT
CDR3 protein: CASSYPRVSSTDTQYF

V gene: TRBV25-1
clone size: once
J gene: TRBJ1-2
D gene: NA
CDR3 DNA: TGTGCCAGCAGTGAAGAGGAGGGGAGAGGCTACACCTTC
CDR3 protein: CASSEEEGRGYTF

V gene: TRBV7-9
clone size: NA
J gene: TRBJ1-3
D gene: TRBD1
CDR3 DNA: TGTGCCAGCAGCTCCGGACAGGGGGGCCACTCTGGAAACACCATATATTTT
CDR3 protein: CASSSGQGGHSGNTIYF